These 20 T cell receptor beta chains share one sample of origin, sequenced in a study of OX40 agonist ivuxolimab in advanced cancers. TCRdb's table, derived via immunoSEQ multiplex PCR, lists solely in-frame clones and lacks some. The sample includes tens of thousands of clones, just over 90% of them seen just once. The sample here was CD4+ or CD8+ T cells sorted from blood, taken in a trial of the OX40 agonist ivuxolimab. The source is an adult with an advanced solid tumor such as melanoma, head and neck, liver or kidney cancer.

V and J are TRBV6-6 and TRBJ1-1, with a weak D call TRBD1 (5 bases). Trimming left V 6 bases short and J 8 bases short, with 13 bases between. In germline, CDR1 is MNHNY, CDR2 SVGAGI (reference sequence). This CDR3 contains 12 residues. CDR3 amino acids: CASRSGGGEAFF. DNA of the CDR3: TGTGCCAGCAGGTCGGGGGGGGGAGAAGCTTTCTTT.

CDR3 nucleotide sequence: TGTGCCACTTCCGAACGGGACAGGGGACCCTACGAGCAGTACTTC. Protein product: CATSERDRGPYEQYF. This chain connects TRBV28 to TRBJ2-7; 10 bases are shared with TRBD1. V dropped 10 bases and J dropped 2; count of bases not matched to a gene: 11. The CDR3 loop spans 15 amino acids. The germline V gene encodes CDR1 MDHEN and CDR2 SYDVKM. Full variable domain (missing parts from reference TRBV28 and TRBJ2-7): DVKVTQSSRYLVKRTGEKVFLECVQDMDHENMFWYRQDPGLGLRLIYFSYDVKMKEKGDIPEGYSVSREKKERFSLILESASTNQTSMYLCATSERDRGPYEQYFGPGTRLTVT.

This clone was recorded once. The chain has TRBV28 and TRBJ2-7; D is perhaps TRBD2 (6 bases). There are 14 residues in the CDR3. Germline CDR1 is MDHEN and CDR2 is SYDVKM. Trimming removed 5 bases from V and 2 bases from J, with 13 bases in between. CDR3 sequence (DNA): TGTGCCAGCAGTGCTCAGGGAGGCCCCTACGAGCAGTACTTC. This encodes CASSAQGGPYEQYF.

The rearrangement uses TRBV4-3 and TRBJ2-7; no firm D call. V was trimmed by 1 base and J by 2 bases, leaving 12 bases between them. CDR3 length: 15 amino acids. From germline, CDR1 is LGHNA and CDR2 YSLEER. The CDR3 DNA sequence: TGCGCCAGCAGCCAAGGAACTTACAGTACCTACGAGCAGTACTTC. Protein sequence: CASSQGTYSTYEQYF.

V usage is TRBV7-3 and J usage is TRBJ2-1; D may match TRBD1 or TRBD2 (5 bases each). The CDR3 runs to 15 residues. Germline V CDR1 and CDR2: SGHTA, FQGTGA. The V end was cut by 2 bases, the J end by 2 bases, with 10 bases between. This chain's CDR3 is CASSLEGNPYNEQFF. CDR3 in DNA: TGTGCCAGCAGCTTAGAGGGGAACCCCTACAATGAGCAGTTCTTC.

The chain carries TRBV30 and TRBJ2-1; weak D call: TRBD1 (7 bases). The CDR3 loop spans 12 amino acids. The V end lost 7 bases, the J end lost 7 bases, and 14 bases lay between the germline ends. Germline V lookup: CDR1 GTSNPN, CDR2 SVGIG (reference sequence). CDR3 residues: CAFDAGGNEQFF. CDR3 nucleotides: TGTGCCTTCGACGCAGGGGGGAATGAGCAGTTCTTC.

The chain employs TRBV6-5 and TRBJ2-1, with D possibly matching TRBD1 (6 bases). The CDR3 spans 13 residues. CDR1 MNHEY and CDR2 SVGAGI come from the germline V gene. V gave up 8 bases and J gave up 9 bases, with 17 bases separating them. CDR3 amino acids: CASSRATGIEQFF. CDR3 coding DNA: TGTGCCAGCTCTCGGGCAACAGGGATTGAGCAGTTCTTC.

The rearrangement links TRBV5-1 to TRBJ2-7; tentative D call: TRBD1 (5 bases). CDR1 and CDR2 from the germline V gene are SGHRS and YFSETQ. Trimming removed 0 bases at V and 2 bases at J, with 6 bases between. CDR3 length equals 13 residues. CDR3 DNA sequence: TGCGCCAGCAGCTTGGCAGGGACCTACGAGCAGTACTTC. It codes for CASSLAGTYEQYF.

The rearrangement links TRBV2 to TRBJ2-1, with 7 bases aligning to TRBD2. From germline, CDR1 is SNHLY and CDR2 FYNNEI. The CDR3 runs 16 residues. The junction had 10 bases not matched to a gene; V was cut back by 5 bases and J by 3 bases. The CDR3 loop reads CASSYTAGELYNEQFF. The CDR3, as DNA: TGTGCCAGCAGTTACACTGCGGGAGAGCTCTACAATGAGCAGTTCTTC.

This chain links TRBV7-8 with TRBJ2-7; weak D call: TRBD2 (7 bases). V was clipped by 5 bases and J by 2 bases, with 13 bases between them. Per the germline V gene, CDR1 is SGHVS and CDR2 is FQNEAQ. The CDR3 runs to 14 residues. CDR3 nucleotide sequence: TGTGCCAGCAGCCGGGGGGACACGGCCTACGAGCAGTACTTC. Its translation: CASSRGDTAYEQYF. Looking up the rest from reference TRBV7-8 and TRBJ2-7 gives the full variable domain: GAGVSQSPRYKVAKRGQDVALRCDPISGHVSLFWYQQALGQGPEFLTYFQNEAQLDKSGLPSDRFFAERPEGSVSTLKIQRTQQEDSAVYLCASSRGDTAYEQYFGPGTRLTVT.

This rearrangement joins TRBV19 to TRBJ1-1; TRBD1 is a possible D gene (5 bases). The CDR3 spans 12 residues. Between the trimmed V and J ends, which lost 9 bases and 1 base, there was a span of 9 bases. Germline assignment: CDR1 LNHDA and CDR2 SQIVND (reference sequence). CDR3 amino acids: CASITGNTEAFF. The CDR3 DNA follows: TGTGCCAGCATAACAGGGAACACTGAAGCTTTCTTT.

The V call is TRBV5-1, the J call TRBJ2-7; TRBD1 matches at 9 bases. The V segment lost 4 bases and the J segment 5 bases; nucleotides outside the gene matches: 7. The CDR3 is 14 amino acids. Germline V gene sequence: CDR1 SGHRS, CDR2 YFSETQ. The CDR3, as DNA: TGCGCCAGCAGCGACTCGGACAGGGGCCACGAGCAGTACTTC. Protein product: CASSDSDRGHEQYF.

The chain links TRBV9 to TRBJ2-2; D gene ambiguous. CDR1 and CDR2 from the germline V gene are SGDLS and YYNGEE. The V end was cut by 0 bases, the J end by 6 bases, with 9 bases between. The CDR3 is made up of 14 amino acids. CDR3 DNA sequence: TGTGCCAGCAGCGTAGACAACGGCCCCGGGGAGCTGTTTTTT. This gives the protein CASSVDNGPGELFF.

There are a few counts of this clone. This chain links TRBV27 with TRBJ2-7; 8 bases map to TRBD1. The V and J ends lost 6 bases and 2 bases, in that order; junction bases with no gene match: 3. CDR1 MNHEY and CDR2 SMNVEV come from the germline V gene (reference sequence). The CDR3 extends over 13 amino acids. CDR3 sequence: CASSPGQAYEQYF. The CDR3 DNA reads as TGTGCCAGCAGCCCGGGACAGGCCTACGAGCAGTACTTC.

This chain joins TRBV5-6 and TRBJ2-3; D is possibly TRBD1 (6 bases). Trimming took 1 base from V and 4 from J, leaving 16 bases between them. The CDR3 is 16 amino acids. Germline values: CDR1 SGHDT, CDR2 YYEEEE. The CDR3 coding sequence is TGTGCCAGCAGCTTGCTGACAGGTCGCTACCCAGATACGCAGTATTTT. Protein: CASSLLTGRYPDTQYF.

This chain connects TRBV7-9 to TRBJ1-1, with D uncertain. V was pared by 5 bases and J by 5 bases, with 9 bases between. Germline-derived CDR1 and CDR2 are SEHNR and FQNEAQ (reference sequence). The CDR3 spans 12 residues. CDR3 loop: CASSLRGTEAFF. The DNA for the CDR3 is TGTGCCAGCAGCCTCAGAGGAACTGAAGCTTTCTTT.

The chain couples TRBV7-2 to TRBJ2-3; weak D call: TRBD1 (5 bases). The CDR3 extends over 15 amino acids. CDR1 is SGHTA, CDR2 FQGNSA, per germline. V lost 1 base, J lost 3 bases, and 11 bases lay in between. CDR3 sequence reads: CASSLEPGWTDTQYF. The CDR3 nucleotides read TGTGCCAGCAGCTTAGAGCCAGGGTGGACAGATACGCAGTATTTT.

The chain links TRBV29-1 to TRBJ1-1; TRBD1 might be the D (5 bases). CDR3 length: 17 amino acids. The ends were cut back, 1 base at V and 1 base at J, with 19 bases in the middle. Germline CDR1 SQVTM, CDR2 ANQGSEA. The CDR3 loop is CSVEVSDRKQWNTEAFF. CDR3 nucleotide sequence: TGCAGCGTTGAAGTGAGCGACAGAAAACAATGGAACACTGAAGCTTTCTTT. Variable domain in full (rest from reference TRBV29-1 and TRBJ1-1): SAVISQKPSRDICQRGTSLTIQCQVDSQVTMMFWYRQQPGQSLTLIATANQGSEATYESGFVIDKFPISRPNLTFSTLTVSNMSPEDSSIYLCSVEVSDRKQWNTEAFFGQGTRLTVV.

In DNA form, the CDR3 reads TGTGCCAGCAGCTCACAGACAGGGTGGAACACCGGGGAGCTGTTTTTT. Protein: CASSSQTGWNTGELFF. This chain uses TRBV7-9 with TRBJ2-2, with 7 bases aligning to TRBD1. Germline values: CDR1 SEHNR, CDR2 FQNEAQ (reference sequence). Trimming took 4 bases from V and 1 from J; bases not matched to a gene: 6. The CDR3 spans 16 residues.

The chain recombines TRBV27 with TRBJ1-6; 10 bases match TRBD1. Germline values: CDR1 MNHEY, CDR2 SMNVEV (reference sequence). V shed 10 bases, J shed 6 bases, and the junction held 3 bases outside the gene matches. The length of the CDR3 is 13 residues. CDR3 nucleotide sequence: TGTGCCACCGGGACAGGGGTTAATTCACCCCTCCACTTT. Its protein product is CATGTGVNSPLHF.